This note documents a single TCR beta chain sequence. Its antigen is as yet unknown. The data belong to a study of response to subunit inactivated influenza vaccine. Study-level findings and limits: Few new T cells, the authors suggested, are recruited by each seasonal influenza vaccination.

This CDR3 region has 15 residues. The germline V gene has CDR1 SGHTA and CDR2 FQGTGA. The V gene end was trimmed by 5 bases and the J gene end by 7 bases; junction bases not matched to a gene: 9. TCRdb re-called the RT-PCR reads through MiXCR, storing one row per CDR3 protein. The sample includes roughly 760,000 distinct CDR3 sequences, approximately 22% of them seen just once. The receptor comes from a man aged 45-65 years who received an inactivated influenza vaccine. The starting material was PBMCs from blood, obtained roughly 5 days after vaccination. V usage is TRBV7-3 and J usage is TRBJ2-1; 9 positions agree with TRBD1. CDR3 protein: CASSPGTGSRNEQFF. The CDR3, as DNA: TGTGCCAGCAGCCCTGGGACAGGGTCAAGGAATGAGCAGTTCTTC. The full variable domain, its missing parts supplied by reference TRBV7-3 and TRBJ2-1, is GAGVSQTPSNKVTEKGKYVELRCDPISGHTALYWYRQSLGQGPEFLIYFQGTGAADDSGLPNDRFFAVRPEGSVSTLKIQRTERGDSAVYLCASSPGTGSRNEQFFGPGTRLTVL.